The present T cell receptor beta chain was sequenced within a study of cytomegalovirus exposure and HLA in healthy donors. Regarding the study as a whole: The classifier reportedly diagnosed cytomegalovirus status with high sensitivity and specificity. In vitro assays verified that a few CMV-associated chains recognized CMV antigens specifically. A list of 150 or so TCR beta chains associated with cytomegalovirus was given.

About this clone: What it recognizes is unknown.

Profiled with immunoSEQ multiplex PCR; TCRdb holds only in-frame clones, not every one. This table holds 150,000 to 200,000 clones, 81% found once. The CDR3 is 17 amino acids. The J segment lost 10 bases and the V segment lost 1 base, leaving 15 bases of the junction unmatched. CDR1 and CDR2 from the germline V gene are KGHSH and LQKENI. What was sequenced was PBMCs. This receptor was identified in a woman between 25 and 40 years old in good health and CMV-seronegative. The chain links TRBV18 to TRBJ1-4, with 7 bases lining up with TRBD1. CDR3 coding DNA: TGTGCCAGCTCACCACTGGACAGGCCTAGGGAGTCCGGAAAACTGTTTTTT. This sequence encodes CASSPLDRPRESGKLFF.